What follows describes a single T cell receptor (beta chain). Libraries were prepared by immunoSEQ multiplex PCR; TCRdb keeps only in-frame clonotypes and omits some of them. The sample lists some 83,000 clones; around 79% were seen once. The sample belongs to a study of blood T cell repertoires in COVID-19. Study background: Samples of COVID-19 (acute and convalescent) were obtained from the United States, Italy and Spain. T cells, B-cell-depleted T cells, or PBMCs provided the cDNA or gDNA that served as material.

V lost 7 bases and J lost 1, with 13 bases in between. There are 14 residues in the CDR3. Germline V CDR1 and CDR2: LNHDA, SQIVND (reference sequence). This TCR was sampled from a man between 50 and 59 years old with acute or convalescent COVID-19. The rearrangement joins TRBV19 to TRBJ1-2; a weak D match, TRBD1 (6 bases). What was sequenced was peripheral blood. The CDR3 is CASTRGGLNYGYTF. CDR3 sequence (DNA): TGTGCCAGTACCCGGGGGGGCCTTAACTATGGCTACACCTTC.